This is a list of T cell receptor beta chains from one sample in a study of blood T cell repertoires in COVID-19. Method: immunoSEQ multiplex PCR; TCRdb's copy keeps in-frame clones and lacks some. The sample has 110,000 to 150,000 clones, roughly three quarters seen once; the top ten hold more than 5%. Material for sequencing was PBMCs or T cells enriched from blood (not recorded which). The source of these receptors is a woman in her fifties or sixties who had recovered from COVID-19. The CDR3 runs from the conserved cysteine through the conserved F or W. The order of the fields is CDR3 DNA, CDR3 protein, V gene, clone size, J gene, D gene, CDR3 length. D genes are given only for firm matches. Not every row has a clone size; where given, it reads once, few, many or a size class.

CDR3nt: TGCAGCGTTACGGGGACAGGGGTCTACAATGAGCAGTTCTTC; CDR3aa: CSVTGTGVYNEQFF; v_gene: TRBV29-1; abundance: -; j_gene: TRBJ2-1; d_gene: TRBD1; len: 14
CDR3nt: TGTGCCAGCTCAGCCTCAGGGGGGGAAAAACTGTTTTTT; CDR3aa: CASSASGGEKLFF; v_gene: TRBV18; abundance: -; j_gene: TRBJ1-4; d_gene: TRBD1; len: 13
CDR3nt: TGTGCCAGCAGCCACCTTGGGGAGAACAATGAGCAGTTCTTC; CDR3aa: CASSHLGENNEQFF; v_gene: TRBV3-1/TRBV3-2; abundance: -; j_gene: TRBJ2-1; d_gene: -; len: 14
CDR3nt: TGCAGCGTCCCCCAGGCGCAAAGTGAGGGCTACACCTTC; CDR3aa: CSVPQAQSEGYTF; v_gene: TRBV29-1; abundance: -; j_gene: TRBJ1-2; d_gene: -; len: 13
CDR3nt: TGTGCCAGCAGCCAAGGTTCGGGGAACACCTTC; CDR3aa: CASSQGSGNTF; v_gene: TRBV14; abundance: -; j_gene: TRBJ1-2; d_gene: -; len: 11
CDR3nt: TGCGCCAGCACTCACCGCCTAGACAGGGGTCCCCCCTATGGCTACACCTTC; CDR3aa: CASTHRLDRGPPYGYTF; v_gene: TRBV5-1; abundance: -; j_gene: TRBJ1-2; d_gene: TRBD1; len: 17
CDR3nt: TGCGCCAGCAGTGATGAGTCAGGGTCTGGCTACACCTTC; CDR3aa: CASSDESGSGYTF; v_gene: TRBV10-2; abundance: few; j_gene: TRBJ1-2; d_gene: -; len: 13
CDR3nt: TGTGCCAGCAGTTACAGGGGTCCTTACAATGAGCAGTTCTTC; CDR3aa: CASSYRGPYNEQFF; v_gene: TRBV6-5; abundance: -; j_gene: TRBJ2-1; d_gene: -; len: 14
CDR3nt: TGTGCCAGTAGTGCGAGAGGGAGCTCCTATAATTCACCCCTCCACTTT; CDR3aa: CASSARGSSYNSPLHF; v_gene: TRBV19; abundance: -; j_gene: TRBJ1-6; d_gene: -; len: 16
CDR3nt: TGCAGTGCTAGTCGGGGGGGCCGTAATGAGCAGTTCTTC; CDR3aa: CSASRGGRNEQFF; v_gene: TRBV20-1; abundance: -; j_gene: TRBJ2-1; d_gene: TRBD2; len: 13
CDR3nt: TGCGCCAGCAGCTTTGGGGTACAGGGATACGAAAAACTGTTTTTT; CDR3aa: CASSFGVQGYEKLFF; v_gene: TRBV5-1; abundance: -; j_gene: TRBJ1-4; d_gene: -; len: 15
CDR3nt: TGCGCCAGTGGCCCAGGATCTAGCACAGATACGCAGTATTTT; CDR3aa: CASGPGSSTDTQYF; v_gene: TRBV5-1; abundance: once; j_gene: TRBJ2-3; d_gene: -; len: 14
CDR3nt: TGCGCCAGTAGGGACAGACAAAATCAGCCCCAGCATTTT; CDR3aa: CASRDRQNQPQHF; v_gene: TRBV10-2; abundance: -; j_gene: TRBJ1-5; d_gene: TRBD1; len: 13
CDR3nt: TGTGCCAGCAGTTACTCCAGGCCGAAGCATAACTATGGCTACACCTTC; CDR3aa: CASSYSRPKHNYGYTF; v_gene: TRBV6-6; abundance: -; j_gene: TRBJ1-2; d_gene: -; len: 16
CDR3nt: TGTGCCTGGAGTAATATGGGCAGACTAGACTATGGCTACACCTTC; CDR3aa: CAWSNMGRLDYGYTF; v_gene: TRBV30; abundance: -; j_gene: TRBJ1-2; d_gene: -; len: 15
CDR3nt: TGTGCCAGCAGTTTCTGGGACAGGGTGACCACTGAAGCTTTCTTT; CDR3aa: CASSFWDRVTTEAFF; v_gene: TRBV28; abundance: -; j_gene: TRBJ1-1; d_gene: TRBD1; len: 15
CDR3nt: TGTGCCAGTAGTATGGCGATCCGGGACACTGAAGCTTTCTTT; CDR3aa: CASSMAIRDTEAFF; v_gene: TRBV19; abundance: -; j_gene: TRBJ1-1; d_gene: -; len: 14
CDR3nt: TGTGCCAGCAGCCACGGGGGGGGGACTGAAGCTTTCTTT; CDR3aa: CASSHGGGTEAFF; v_gene: TRBV5-8; abundance: few; j_gene: TRBJ1-1; d_gene: -; len: 13
CDR3nt: TGTGCCAGCAGCTCGGACAGGGGATCTCGATTT; CDR3aa: CASSSDRGSRF; v_gene: TRBV7-2; abundance: -; j_gene: TRBJ1-3; d_gene: TRBD1; len: 11
CDR3nt: TGTGCCAGCAGTTCATCCTCCTACAATGAGCAGTTCTTC; CDR3aa: CASSSSSYNEQFF; v_gene: TRBV28; abundance: -; j_gene: TRBJ2-1; d_gene: -; len: 13
CDR3nt: TGTGCCAGCAGCCCTGGGGGGGGTACTCGCACAGATACGCAGTATTTT; CDR3aa: CASSPGGGTRTDTQYF; v_gene: TRBV7-3; abundance: -; j_gene: TRBJ2-3; d_gene: TRBD2; len: 16
CDR3nt: TGTGCCAGCAGCTCCGGGGGGGGAAATGAGCAGTTCTTC; CDR3aa: CASSSGGGNEQFF; v_gene: TRBV7-7; abundance: once; j_gene: TRBJ2-1; d_gene: TRBD2; len: 13
CDR3nt: TGCGCCAGCAGTGAGAACAGGGGGTTCCCTTATAGCAATCAGCCCCAGCATTTT; CDR3aa: CASSENRGFPYSNQPQHF; v_gene: TRBV10-1; abundance: -; j_gene: TRBJ1-5; d_gene: TRBD1; len: 18
CDR3nt: TGTGCCAGCAGCCAGTATATAGGACAGCCGCTCTATGGCTACACCTTC; CDR3aa: CASSQYIGQPLYGYTF; v_gene: TRBV14; abundance: -; j_gene: TRBJ1-2; d_gene: -; len: 16
CDR3nt: TGTGCCAGCATCCCTGGGGGGAGTGGCACTGAAGCTTTCTTT; CDR3aa: CASIPGGSGTEAFF; v_gene: TRBV2; abundance: few; j_gene: TRBJ1-1; d_gene: -; len: 14
CDR3nt: TGTGCCAGCAGGAGGACAGGGGGCGACACCGGGGAGCTGTTTTTT; CDR3aa: CASRRTGGDTGELFF; v_gene: TRBV2; abundance: few; j_gene: TRBJ2-2; d_gene: TRBD1; len: 15
CDR3nt: TGTGCCAGCTCACAAGGACAGGGGGACTATGGCTACACCTTC; CDR3aa: CASSQGQGDYGYTF; v_gene: TRBV18; abundance: -; j_gene: TRBJ1-2; d_gene: TRBD1; len: 14
CDR3nt: TGTGCCAGCAGTGAAGCTACTGAGGACACTGAAGCTTTCTTT; CDR3aa: CASSEATEDTEAFF; v_gene: TRBV6-1; abundance: -; j_gene: TRBJ1-1; d_gene: -; len: 14
CDR3nt: TGTGCCAGCACCCCCGGGAGGGTGAATTCACCCCTCCACTTT; CDR3aa: CASTPGRVNSPLHF; v_gene: TRBV6-5; abundance: -; j_gene: TRBJ1-6; d_gene: -; len: 14
CDR3nt: TGTGCCAGCAGCTTAAGTGAGGTTAACACTGAAGCTTTCTTT; CDR3aa: CASSLSEVNTEAFF; v_gene: TRBV7-9; abundance: few; j_gene: TRBJ1-1; d_gene: -; len: 14
CDR3nt: TGCAGCGTGGGGACAGCCTTCTCCTACGAGCAGTACTTC; CDR3aa: CSVGTAFSYEQYF; v_gene: TRBV29-1; abundance: -; j_gene: TRBJ2-7; d_gene: TRBD1; len: 13
CDR3nt: TGTGCCAGCAGTTTAATGCGGGATACTGAAGCTTTCTTT; CDR3aa: CASSLMRDTEAFF; v_gene: TRBV12-3/TRBV12-4; abundance: -; j_gene: TRBJ1-1; d_gene: -; len: 13
CDR3nt: TGTGCCAGCAGCGTAGATCGGCAGGGTTACTATGGCTACACCTTC; CDR3aa: CASSVDRQGYYGYTF; v_gene: TRBV9; abundance: -; j_gene: TRBJ1-2; d_gene: -; len: 15
CDR3nt: TGTGCCAGTAGTATAGGCCTCCTCGGCAGGATCTCCTACGAGCAGTACTTC; CDR3aa: CASSIGLLGRISYEQYF; v_gene: TRBV19; abundance: -; j_gene: TRBJ2-7; d_gene: -; len: 17
CDR3nt: TGTGCCAGCAGTGAGCCCCGGGGGGTTTCCTACGAGCAGTACTTC; CDR3aa: CASSEPRGVSYEQYF; v_gene: TRBV6-1; abundance: -; j_gene: TRBJ2-7; d_gene: TRBD2; len: 15
CDR3nt: TGTGCCAGCAGTTTTTCTGACTATGGCTACACCTTC; CDR3aa: CASSFSDYGYTF; v_gene: TRBV28; abundance: -; j_gene: TRBJ1-2; d_gene: -; len: 12
CDR3nt: TGTGCCAGCAGTTCGGACAGGGCCAGTTTCGCCACCATATATTTT; CDR3aa: CASSSDRASFATIYF; v_gene: TRBV6-5; abundance: -; j_gene: TRBJ1-3; d_gene: TRBD1; len: 15
CDR3nt: TGTGCCAGCAGCCGCCCGGGGTTGACAGGGGGAACTGAAAAACTGTTTTTT; CDR3aa: CASSRPGLTGGTEKLFF; v_gene: TRBV3-1/TRBV3-2; abundance: -; j_gene: TRBJ1-4; d_gene: TRBD1; len: 17
CDR3nt: TGTGCCATCAGTGCCCCGGGAGGGAACTATGGCTACACCTTC; CDR3aa: CAISAPGGNYGYTF; v_gene: TRBV10-3; abundance: -; j_gene: TRBJ1-2; d_gene: -; len: 14
CDR3nt: TGCGCCAGCAGCCCCAATGGACAGGTACAAGAGACCCAGTACTTC; CDR3aa: CASSPNGQVQETQYF; v_gene: TRBV5-1; abundance: -; j_gene: TRBJ2-5; d_gene: TRBD1; len: 15
CDR3nt: TGTGCCAGCAGTCTTTTCGGGGGGGCCTACGAGCAGTACTTC; CDR3aa: CASSLFGGAYEQYF; v_gene: TRBV2; abundance: -; j_gene: TRBJ2-7; d_gene: TRBD2; len: 14
CDR3nt: TGTGCCAGCAGCTTAGCGAGCTCTTTTGGAAACACCATATATTTT; CDR3aa: CASSLASSFGNTIYF; v_gene: TRBV7-6; abundance: -; j_gene: TRBJ1-3; d_gene: -; len: 15